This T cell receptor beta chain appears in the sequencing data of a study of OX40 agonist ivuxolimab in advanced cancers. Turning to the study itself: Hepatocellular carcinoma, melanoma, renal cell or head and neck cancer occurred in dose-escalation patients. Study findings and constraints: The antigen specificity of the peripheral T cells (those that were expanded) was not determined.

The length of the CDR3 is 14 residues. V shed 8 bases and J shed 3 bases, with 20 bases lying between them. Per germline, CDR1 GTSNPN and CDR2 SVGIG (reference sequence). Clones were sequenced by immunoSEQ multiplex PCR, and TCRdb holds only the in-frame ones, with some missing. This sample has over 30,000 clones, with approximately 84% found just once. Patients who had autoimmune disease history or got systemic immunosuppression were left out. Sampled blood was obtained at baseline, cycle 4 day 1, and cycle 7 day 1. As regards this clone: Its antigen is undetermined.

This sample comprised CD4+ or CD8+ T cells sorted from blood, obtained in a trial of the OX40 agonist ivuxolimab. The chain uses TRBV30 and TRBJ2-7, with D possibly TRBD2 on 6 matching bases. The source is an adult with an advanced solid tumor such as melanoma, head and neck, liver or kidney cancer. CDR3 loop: CAAAPGEAHYEQYF. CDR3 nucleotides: TGTGCCGCAGCCCCGGGGGAGGCCCACTACGAGCAGTACTTC. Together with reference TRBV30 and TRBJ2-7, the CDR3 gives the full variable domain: SQTIHQWPATLVQPVGSPLSLECTVEGTSNPNLYWYRQAAGRGLQLLFYSVGIGQISSEVPQNLSASRPQDRQFILSSKKLLLSDSGFYLCAAAPGEAHYEQYFGPGTRLTVT.